The 8 T cell receptor beta chains below come from one sample, sequenced in a study of T cells in Graves' hyperthyroidism and ophthalmopathy. Amplification of TCR beta CDR3 regions was performed using RNA transcripts as template. TCR CDR3 underwent first-round RT-PCR with the HTBI primer set. TCRdb re-called the multiplex PCR reads with MiXCR, one entry per CDR3 protein. This table has about half a million distinct CDR3 sequences, roughly a quarter appearing once. Sequenced sample: blood. These receptors all stem from a woman aged 25 to 45 with Graves' ophthalmopathy.

This clonotype was counted ten times or more. The CDR3 DNA reads TGTGCCAGCAGCTCCCAATTCCTAGCGGGGGCGGGGTCTACCTACGAGCAGTACTTC. Protein product: CASSSQFLAGAGSTYEQYF. The J gene is TRBJ2-7, the V gene TRBV11-3; 10 nucleotides align to TRBD2. This CDR3 is 19 amino acids long. V lost 4 bases, J lost 2 bases, and 17 bases stayed unmatched. CDR1 and CDR2 from the germline V gene are SGHNT and YENEEA.

This clonotype has at least ten counts. CDR3 residues: CASSLAGGPSYEQYF. DNA of the CDR3: TGTGCCAGCAGCTTAGCGGGGGGCCCTTCCTACGAGCAGTACTTC. The V and J genes are TRBV7-3 and TRBJ2-7; 8 bases are a match to TRBD2. The CDR3 loop spans 15 amino acids. The V and J ends lost 2 bases and 1 base, in that order; junction bases with no gene match: 4. CDR1 and CDR2 (germline): SGHTA, FQGTGA.

There are many counts of this clonotype. V is TRBV29-1 and J is TRBJ2-7, with D tentatively TRBD1 (6 bases). Germline assignment: CDR1 SQVTM and CDR2 ANQGSEA. This CDR3 is 13 amino acids long. V lost 3 bases and J lost 4, with 13 bases in between. DNA of the CDR3: TGCAGCGTTGAGGGTACCAGGGGTTACGAGCAGTACTTC. Translated, it gives CSVEGTRGYEQYF.

The chain employs TRBV28 and TRBJ2-4; unclear D gene. This CDR3 comprises 13 residues. V dropped 4 bases and J dropped 4 bases, with 8 bases sitting between them. The V gene's germline CDR1 is MDHEN and CDR2 SYDVKM. Here the CDR3 DNA reads TGTGCCAGCAGTTATCCCCTTAAAAACATTCAGTACTTC. Residues: CASSYPLKNIQYF.

This clonotype came up many times. This rearrangement joins TRBV20-1 to TRBJ1-3; unclear D gene. The V and J ends lost 0 bases and 6 bases respectively, with 6 bases between them. The CDR3 is 12 amino acids. Germline CDR1 reads DFQATT; CDR2 reads SNEGSKA (reference sequence). The CDR3 spells CSARDPENTIYF. CDR3 in DNA: TGCAGTGCTAGAGACCCGGAAAACACCATATATTTT.

The gene calls are TRBV29-1 and TRBJ2-7, with D perhaps being TRBD1 or TRBD2 (5 bases each). Germline CDR1 reads SQVTM; CDR2 reads ANQGSEA. This CDR3 region has 19 residues. Trimming left V 0 bases short and J 2 bases short, with 26 bases between. The CDR3 is CSVEELGPRISPKPYEQYF. CDR3 bases: TGCAGCGTTGAAGAGTTGGGACCAAGAATCTCCCCCAAGCCCTACGAGCAGTACTTC.

This clonotype has more than one count but fewer than ten. One junction end does not reproduce the germline sequence, and a read error may be involved. The rearrangement joins TRBV20-1 to TRBJ1-5; D possibly corresponds to TRBD1 (5 bases). CDR1 and CDR2 (germline): DFQATT, SNEGSKA (reference sequence). This CDR3 has 16 residues. The CDR3 loop is CSARDSLREGNQPKHF. In DNA, the CDR3 is TGCAGTGCTAGAGACTCTCTCAGGGAGGGGAATCAGCCCAAGCATTTT.

This clonotype came up many times. The chain has TRBV20-1 and TRBJ1-3; D not certain. V was clipped by 6 bases and J by 2 bases, with 11 bases between them. The V gene's germline CDR1 is DFQATT and CDR2 SNEGSKA (reference sequence). CDR3 size: 13 residues. The CDR3 DNA sequence: TGCAGTGCGAAGGAACCGCCTGGAAACACCATATATTTT. The encoded protein is CSAKEPPGNTIYF.